A single sample gave rise to the 5 T cell receptor beta chains below, sequenced in a study of blood T cell repertoires in COVID-19. Assay used: immunoSEQ multiplex PCR; TCRdb lists only in-frame clones, some missing. The sample carries more than 85,000 clones, roughly four fifths recorded once. Sequencing was carried out using peripheral blood. These receptors all stem from a man in his sixties or seventies with acute or convalescent COVID-19.

The chain combines TRBV28 with TRBJ2-2, with 9 bases fitting TRBD2. CDR1 and CDR2 from the germline V gene are MDHEN and SYDVKM. This CDR3 is built from 16 residues. Unmatched junction bases numbered 9, after V lost 6 bases and J lost 4 bases. The CDR3, as DNA: TGTGCCAGCAGGGGAGCGGGAGGACCTGGCACCGGGGAGCTGTTTTTT. Amino acid sequence: CASRGAGGPGTGELFF.

The J gene is TRBJ2-3, the V gene TRBV27; 7 bases are a match to TRBD2. Germline loops: CDR1 MNHEY, CDR2 SMNVEV (reference sequence). J lost 3 bases, V lost 5 bases, and 11 bases had no gene match. The CDR3 sequence is 16 residues long. The CDR3 DNA follows: TGTGCCAGCAGTCCCCGGGACTACCTCCCAACAGATACGCAGTATTTT. This gives the protein CASSPRDYLPTDTQYF.

The chain recombines TRBV6-5 with TRBJ1-2; unclear D gene. Germline-derived CDR1 and CDR2 are MNHEY and SVGAGI. With 2 bases removed from V and 6 bases from J, the gap between germline ends came to 16 bases. CDR3 length: 15 amino acids. This chain's CDR3 is CASSYARPPVDGYTF. In nucleotides, the CDR3 is TGTGCCAGCAGTTACGCTCGCCCCCCGGTGGATGGCTACACCTTC.

The chain has TRBV27 and TRBJ2-7, with D maybe TRBD1 (6 bases). The V end was cut by 3 bases, the J end by 1 base, with 10 bases between. Germline V lookup: CDR1 MNHEY, CDR2 SMNVEV (reference sequence). The CDR3 totals 14 residues. Here the CDR3 DNA reads TGTGCCAGCAGTTTTGGGGACACATCCTACGAGCAGTACTTC. Residues: CASSFGDTSYEQYF.

The CDR3, as DNA: TGTGCCAGCAGTTCATACAGGGGCAGTGGCTACACCTTC. Amino acids: CASSSYRGSGYTF. This chain uses TRBV28 with TRBJ1-2, with TRBD1 identical over 7 bases. The CDR3 runs 13 residues. Germline V gives CDR1 MDHEN, CDR2 SYDVKM. V trimming: 4 bases; J trimming: 7 bases; junction bases outside the gene matches: 6.